These T cell receptor beta chains were read from a single sample in a study of blood T cell repertoires in COVID-19. Produced via immunoSEQ multiplex PCR; TCRdb's table is partial and in-frame only. Found here are under 150,000 clones, around 80% of them singletons; the top ten hold roughly 8.6%. The material sequenced was peripheral blood. The source of these receptors is a woman older than 75 in a cohort sampled during active or convalescent COVID-19. Each CDR3 is given with its conserved first and last residue. The order of the fields is clone size, J gene, V gene, D gene, CDR3 protein, CDR3 DNA. The D gene is left open where the match is weak. The size of a clone is reported for some rows only, either as once, few or many, or as a class for expanded clones.

>NA|TRBJ2-7|TRBV6-1|TRBD1
CASSERTGDGQYF
TGTGCCAGCAGTGAAAGGACAGGGGACGGGCAGTACTTC
>NA|TRBJ1-2|TRBV5-1|NA
CASSSAGGARGYTF
TGCGCCAGCAGCTCGGCGGGGGGCGCCAGGGGCTACACCTTC
>once|TRBJ1-1|TRBV9|NA
CASSVVTGAKAFF
TGTGCCAGCAGCGTAGTCACCGGAGCCAAAGCTTTCTTT
>NA|TRBJ1-3|TRBV7-8|TRBD1
CASSSGTGGLGGNTIYF
TGTGCCAGCAGCTCTGGGACAGGGGGACTGGGAGGAAACACCATATATTTT
>NA|TRBJ2-5|TRBV18|NA
CASSLTKGRETQYF
TGTGCCAGCTCCTTGACCAAGGGGCGAGAGACCCAGTACTTC
>few|TRBJ1-5|TRBV7-9|NA
CASSPAGGGGNQPQHF
TGTGCCAGCAGCCCCGCCGGGGGAGGTGGGAATCAGCCCCAGCATTTT
>NA|TRBJ2-3|TRBV18|TRBD2
CASSPRGTTTPDTQYF
TGTGCCAGCTCACCCCGCGGGACTACTACTCCCGATACGCAGTATTTT
>NA|TRBJ2-5|TRBV5-1|NA
CASSLTGIQETQYF
TGCGCCAGCAGCTTGACAGGAATCCAAGAGACCCAGTACTTC
>NA|TRBJ1-6|TRBV19|NA
CASSNQGLYNSPLHF
TGTGCCAGTAGTAATCAGGGGTTGTATAATTCACCCCTCCACTTT
>NA|TRBJ2-2|TRBV7-9|NA
CASSLTGNTGELFF
TGTGCCAGCAGCTTAACAGGGAACACCGGGGAGCTGTTTTTT
>NA|TRBJ2-1|TRBV3-1/TRBV3-2|TRBD2
CASSQVRLLAGYNEQFF
TGTGCCAGCAGCCAAGTTCGATTACTAGCGGGATACAATGAGCAGTTCTTC
>NA|TRBJ2-3|TRBV5-1|NA
CASSLSGADTQYF
TGCGCCAGCAGCTTGTCGGGGGCAGATACGCAGTATTTT
>NA|TRBJ2-1|TRBV7-8|NA
CASSLDYGGAGNEQFF
TGTGCCAGCAGCTTAGACTATGGCGGGGCTGGGAATGAGCAGTTCTTC
>NA|TRBJ1-2|TRBV9|TRBD1
CASSARQGNYGYTF
TGTGCCAGCAGCGCGCGACAGGGAAACTATGGCTACACCTTC
>NA|TRBJ1-1|TRBV5-1|TRBD1
CASRRTGQQNTEAFF
TGCGCCAGCAGAAGAACGGGACAGCAGAACACTGAAGCTTTCTTT
>NA|TRBJ1-2|TRBV28|NA
CASSFDSYTNYGYTF
TGTGCCAGCAGTTTCGACAGTTATACTAACTATGGCTACACCTTC
>NA|TRBJ1-4|TRBV27|TRBD1
CASSQGQLGNEKLFF
TGTGCCAGCAGTCAGGGACAGCTGGGGAATGAAAAACTGTTTTTT
>NA|TRBJ1-5|TRBV28|NA
CASRSSPVSNQPQHF
TGTGCCAGCAGGTCTTCACCAGTTAGCAATCAGCCCCAGCATTTT
>NA|TRBJ1-1|TRBV6-2/TRBV6-3|TRBD1
CASSYGHRGRGVGTEAFF
TGTGCCAGCAGTTACGGGCACAGGGGGCGCGGGGTAGGCACTGAAGCTTTCTTT
>NA|TRBJ2-1|TRBV6-5|NA
CASSPRGGLLDEQFF
TGTGCCAGCAGTCCGAGGGGGGGCTTGCTTGATGAGCAGTTCTTC
>NA|TRBJ1-5|TRBV5-1|NA
CASSLGTAINQPQHF
TGCGCCAGCAGCTTGGGAACAGCCATAAATCAGCCCCAGCATTTT
>NA|TRBJ1-2|TRBV9|TRBD1
CASSLGQGAPGYTF
TGTGCCAGCAGCCTAGGACAGGGGGCGCCTGGCTACACCTTC
>NA|TRBJ1-2|TRBV29-1|NA
CSVEDISGVGGTTNYGYTF
TGCAGCGTTGAAGATATCTCGGGAGTGGGGGGTACTACTAACTATGGCTACACCTTC
>NA|TRBJ2-3|TRBV3-1/TRBV3-2|TRBD2
CASSHWTSGGTTDTQYF
TGTGCCAGCAGCCATTGGACTAGCGGGGGGACCACAGATACGCAGTATTTT
>NA|TRBJ1-1|TRBV5-1|TRBD1
CASTLQGASDTEAFF
TGCGCCAGCACTTTACAGGGGGCCTCGGACACTGAAGCTTTCTTT
>NA|TRBJ2-3|TRBV5-4|TRBD1
CASSARQGIVNTQYF
TGTGCCAGCAGCGCGCGACAGGGGATAGTCAATACGCAGTATTTT
>NA|TRBJ2-5|TRBV6-4|NA
CASSPLWGQNQETQYF
TGTGCCAGCAGCCCCCTGTGGGGACAAAACCAAGAGACCCAGTACTTC
>NA|TRBJ1-1|TRBV28|TRBD1
CASSRRDSRSTEAFF
TGTGCCAGCAGTCGAAGGGACAGTCGTTCCACTGAAGCTTTCTTT
>NA|TRBJ1-1|TRBV6-2/TRBV6-3|NA
CASSQDSRISEAFF
TGTGCCAGCAGCCAGGACAGCCGAATCTCTGAAGCTTTCTTT
>NA|TRBJ1-1|TRBV27|TRBD1
CASSPRTGMNTEAFF
TGTGCCAGCAGTCCCCGGACAGGAATGAACACTGAAGCTTTCTTT
>NA|TRBJ2-1|TRBV18|NA
CASARTVSPNEQFF
TGTGCCAGCGCCCGAACAGTATCCCCCAATGAGCAGTTCTTC
>NA|TRBJ2-6|TRBV11-2|NA
CASSLETAGANVLTF
TGTGCCAGCAGCTTAGAGACAGCTGGGGCCAACGTCCTGACTTTC
>NA|TRBJ2-1|TRBV10-3|TRBD1
CAISSDRGGDNEQFF
TGTGCCATCAGCTCGGACAGGGGTGGCGACAATGAGCAGTTCTTC
>NA|TRBJ2-1|TRBV19|NA
CASSPGVYNEQFF
TGTGCCAGTAGTCCGGGAGTTTACAATGAGCAGTTCTTC
>NA|TRBJ2-1|TRBV12-5|TRBD1
CASGGGLISYNEQFF
TGTGCTAGTGGAGGGGGCTTGATCTCCTACAATGAGCAGTTCTTC
>NA|TRBJ2-5|TRBV6-2/TRBV6-3|TRBD2
CASSYRVTSGVKETQYF
TGTGCCAGCAGTTACCGAGTGACTAGCGGGGTCAAAGAGACCCAGTACTTC
>NA|TRBJ2-3|TRBV28|NA
CASVGGAKGTDTQYF
TGTGCCAGCGTTGGCGGGGCGAAGGGCACAGATACGCAGTATTTT
>few|TRBJ2-7|TRBV7-6|NA
CASSAGSSSYEQYF
TGTGCCAGCAGCGCGGGCTCCTCGTCCTACGAGCAGTACTTC
>few|TRBJ1-1|TRBV6-5|NA
CASSPAQNTEAFF
TGTGCCAGCAGCCCCGCACAGAACACTGAAGCTTTCTTT
>NA|TRBJ2-3|TRBV24-1|NA
CATSDSGLTDTQYF
TGTGCCACCAGTGATTCCGGACTCACAGATACGCAGTATTTT
>NA|TRBJ2-2|TRBV7-8|NA
CASSPLARTGELFF
TGTGCCAGCAGCCCCCTGGCCCGCACCGGGGAGCTGTTTTTT
>NA|TRBJ1-2|TRBV19|NA
CASRTEVYGYTF
TGTGCCAGTAGGACGGAGGTATATGGCTACACCTTC
>NA|TRBJ1-1|TRBV13|NA
CASTRGPHEAFF
TGTGCCAGCACCCGCGGTCCTCATGAAGCTTTCTTT
>NA|TRBJ2-1|TRBV5-1|TRBD2
CASSPTSGGAYNEQFF
TGCGCCAGCAGCCCGACTAGCGGGGGGGCCTACAATGAGCAGTTCTTC